A selection of T cell receptor beta chains follows, all from one sample in a study of cytomegalovirus exposure and HLA in healthy donors. Generated by immunoSEQ multiplex PCR, the TCRdb table keeps only in-frame clones and is missing some. The repertoire holds around 150,000 clones, with about 80% as singletons. Sequenced input: PBMCs. These TCRs come from a man aged 25 to 45 in good health and CMV-seropositive. Each CDR3 is given with its conserved first and last residue. D genes are given only for firm matches. Clone size is not always given. Where it is, it says once, few, many or a class for expanded clones.

>TRBD2|TRBV7-8|TRBJ2-3|NA
CASRLAGSTDTQYF
TGTGCCAGCCGACTAGCCGGGAGTACAGATACGCAGTATTTT
>NA|TRBV5-4|TRBJ1-2|NA
CASSFGGVDYGYTF
TGTGCCAGCAGCTTCGGGGGAGTAGACTATGGCTACACCTTC
>NA|TRBV4-2|TRBJ1-3|NA
CASSPYHRGAGTGNTIYF
TGTGCCAGCAGCCCGTACCATCGGGGGGCAGGGACTGGAAACACCATATATTTT
>TRBD2|TRBV28|TRBJ2-5|NA
CASSLGLAAGAETQYF
TGTGCCAGCAGTTTGGGACTAGCGGCAGGTGCGGAGACCCAGTACTTC
>NA|TRBV19|TRBJ1-1|NA
CASSTGFNTEAFF
TGTGCCAGTAGTACAGGGTTCAACACTGAAGCTTTCTTT
>NA|TRBV5-4|TRBJ1-3|NA
CASSLGGSGNTIYF
TGTGCCAGCAGCTTGGGAGGCTCTGGAAACACCATATATTTT
>TRBD1|TRBV2|TRBJ1-5|NA
CASSDRGANQPQHF
TGTGCCAGCAGTGACAGGGGGGCAAATCAGCCCCAGCATTTT
>NA|TRBV7-8|TRBJ1-1|NA
CASSWRGNTEAFF
TGTGCCAGCAGCTGGCGGGGGAACACTGAAGCTTTCTTT
>NA|TRBV6-1|TRBJ1-6|NA
CASSGGLWGSYNSPLHF
TGTGCCAGCAGTGGGGGGCTGTGGGGCTCCTATAATTCACCCCTCCACTTT
>NA|TRBV2|TRBJ1-2|NA
CASRSDSGLYGYTF
TGTGCCAGCAGATCGGACAGTGGACTCTATGGCTACACCTTC
>TRBD1|TRBV5-1|TRBJ2-3|NA
CASSLSPTGSLVRSQYF
TGCGCCAGCAGCTTGTCCCCGACAGGGTCCCTGGTAAGGTCGCAGTATTTT
>NA|TRBV7-3|TRBJ2-3|NA
CASSPLGLDTDTQYF
TGTGCCAGCAGCCCCCTGGGACTCGACACAGATACGCAGTATTTT
>NA|TRBV6-6|TRBJ2-7|NA
CASSYGRFYEQYF
TGTGCCAGCAGTTACGGCAGGTTCTACGAGCAGTACTTC
>NA|TRBV19|TRBJ2-1|NA
CASSPRSYSGEQFF
TGTGCCAGTAGTCCCCGTTCTTATTCAGGCGAGCAGTTCTTC
>TRBD1|TRBV4-1|TRBJ1-2|NA
CASSRPGQGDGYTF
TGCGCCAGCAGCCGTCCGGGACAGGGTGATGGCTACACCTTC
>NA|TRBV19|TRBJ1-6|once
CASKPQGYNSPLHF
TGTGCCAGTAAACCACAGGGTTATAATTCACCCCTCCACTTT
>NA|TRBV2|TRBJ1-1|NA
CASSLGGMNTEAFF
TGTGCCAGCAGTTTGGGGGGTATGAACACTGAAGCTTTCTTT
>NA|TRBV18|TRBJ1-2|few
CASSPPQGLYTF
TGTGCCAGCTCACCACCGCAGGGACTGTACACCTTC